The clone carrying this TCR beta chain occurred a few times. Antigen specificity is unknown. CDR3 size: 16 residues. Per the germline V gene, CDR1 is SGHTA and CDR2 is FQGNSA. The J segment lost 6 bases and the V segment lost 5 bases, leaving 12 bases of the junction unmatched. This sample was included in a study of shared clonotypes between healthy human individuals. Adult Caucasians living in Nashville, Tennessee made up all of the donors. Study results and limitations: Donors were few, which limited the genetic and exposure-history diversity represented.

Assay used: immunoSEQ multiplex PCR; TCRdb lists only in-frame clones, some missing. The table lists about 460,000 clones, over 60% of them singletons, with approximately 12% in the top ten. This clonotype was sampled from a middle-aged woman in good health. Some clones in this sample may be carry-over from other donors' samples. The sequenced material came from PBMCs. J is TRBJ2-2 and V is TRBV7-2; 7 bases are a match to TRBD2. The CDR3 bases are TGTGCCAGCAGCACCCCGGACGCCCGGGGGGCCGGGGAGCTGTTTTTT. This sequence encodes CASSTPDARGAGELFF.